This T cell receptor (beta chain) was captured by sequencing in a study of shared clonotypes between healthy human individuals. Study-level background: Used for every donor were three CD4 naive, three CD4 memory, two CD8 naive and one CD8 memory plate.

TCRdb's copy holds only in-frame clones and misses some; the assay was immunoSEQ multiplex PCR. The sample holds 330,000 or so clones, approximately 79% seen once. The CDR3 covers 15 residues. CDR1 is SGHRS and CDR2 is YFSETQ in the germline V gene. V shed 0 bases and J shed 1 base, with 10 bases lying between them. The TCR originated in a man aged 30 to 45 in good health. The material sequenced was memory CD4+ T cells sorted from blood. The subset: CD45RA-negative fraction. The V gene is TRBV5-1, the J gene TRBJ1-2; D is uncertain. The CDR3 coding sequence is TGCGCCAGCAGCTTGGAGGAGGGTTTTAACTATGGCTACACCTTC. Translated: CASSLEEGFNYGYTF. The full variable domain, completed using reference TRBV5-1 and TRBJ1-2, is KAGVTQTPRYLIKTRGQQVTLSCSPISGHRSVSWYQQTPGQGLQFLFEYFSETQRNKGNFPGRFSGRQFSNSRSEMNVSTLELGDSALYLCASSLEEGFNYGYTFGSGTRLTVV.